Each of the 16 T cell receptor beta chains below was sequenced from the same sample in a study of cytomegalovirus exposure and HLA in healthy donors. Use of 60 Vbeta and 13 Jbeta primers characterized the PCR. The data were produced by immunoSEQ multiplex PCR, yet TCRdb's version contains in-frame clones alone and is incomplete. The sample holds 110,000 or so clones, approximately 74% seen once. The sequenced material came from PBMCs. These TCRs come from a woman aged 40-49 years in good health and CMV-seropositive.

The chain is built from TRBV7-2 and TRBJ1-1, with a weak D call TRBD1 (6 bases). Germline CDR1 and CDR2: SGHTA and FQGNSA. This CDR3 contains 13 residues. V lost 2 bases, J lost 3 bases, and 7 bases lay in between. The CDR3 DNA reads TGTGCCAGCAGCTTACAGGGGTACACTGAAGCTTTCTTT. It translates to CASSLQGYTEAFF.

The CDR3 sequence: CASSSRDSPTRANVLTF. The CDR3 region has the DNA TGTGCCAGCAGTTCCCGGGACAGCCCGACACGGGCCAACGTCCTGACTTTC. V and J are TRBV27 and TRBJ2-6; 7 nucleotides line up with TRBD1. The CDR3 is 17 amino acids. Germline V gene data show CDR1 as MNHEY and CDR2 as SMNVEV (reference sequence). V lost 4 bases, J lost 5 bases, and 11 bases stayed unmatched. Drawing the rest from reference TRBV27 and TRBJ2-6, the complete variable domain is EAQVTQNPRYLITVTGKKLTVTCSQNMNHEYMSWYRQDPGLGLRQIYYSMNVEVTDKGDVPEGYKVSRKEKRNFPLILESPSPNQTSLYFCASSSRDSPTRANVLTFGAGSRLTVL.

The CDR3 bases are TGTGCCAGCAGCATAGGGACAGGGAATCAGCCCCAGCATTTT. This gives the protein CASSIGTGNQPQHF. The chain joins TRBV7-2 to TRBJ1-5; 9 nucleotides agree with TRBD1. The CDR3 is 14 residues long. Germline V lookup: CDR1 SGHTA, CDR2 FQGNSA. V dropped 5 bases and J dropped 4; count of bases not matched to a gene: 3. Full variable domain (rest looked up from reference TRBV7-2 and TRBJ1-5): GAGVSQSPSNKVTEKGKDVELRCDPISGHTALYWYRQSLGQGLEFLIYFQGNSAPDKSGLPSDRFSAERTGGSVSTLTIQRTQQEDSAVYLCASSIGTGNQPQHFGDGTRLSIL.

The chain joins TRBV10-3 to TRBJ1-2, with D perhaps matching TRBD1 (5 bases). From germline, CDR1 is ENHRY and CDR2 SYGVKD. Trimming took 4 bases from V and 6 from J, leaving 12 bases between them. This CDR3 comprises 13 residues. CDR3 DNA: TGTGCCATCAGTGGGCGGGGGACGGATGGCTACACCTTC. The encoded protein is CAISGRGTDGYTF.

The chain is built from TRBV6-1 and TRBJ2-5, with unresolved D. The J call may be mistaken, given a closer DNA end match to TRBJ2-7. This CDR3 spans 13 amino acids. Germline CDR1 and CDR2: MNHNS and SASEGT. The CDR3 is CASSEGRNYEQYF. The CDR3, as DNA: TGTGCCAGCAGTGAAGGACGGAACTACGAGCAGTACTTC.

The CDR3 bases are TGTGCCGGCACGGACAGGGGGCCGGGGGGCTACACCTTC. Its protein product is CAGTDRGPGGYTF. This sequence joins TRBV6-1 and TRBJ1-2, with 11 bases fitting TRBD1. Germline CDR1 MNHNS, CDR2 SASEGT. J gave up 8 bases and V 11 bases, and 10 bases lay outside the gene matches. CDR3 length: 13 amino acids.

The J gene is TRBJ2-1, the V gene TRBV20-1, with a weak D call TRBD1 (6 bases). The germline V gene encodes CDR1 DFQATT and CDR2 SNEGSKA (reference sequence). Trimming shortened V by 6 bases and J by 10 bases, and 13 bases separated the two germline ends. The CDR3 covers 11 residues. The CDR3 sequence is CSAPRGLEQFF. CDR3 in DNA: TGCAGTGCCCCCAGGGGCCTAGAGCAGTTCTTC.

The genes are TRBV2 and TRBJ2-3; D not resolved. Germline CDR1 reads SNHLY; CDR2 reads FYNNEI. With 1 base removed from V and 6 bases from J, the gap between germline ends came to 11 bases. The CDR3 sequence is 14 residues long. The CDR3 DNA reads as TGTGCCAGCAGTGAAGAGAGGATGGCGGATACGCAGTATTTT. It codes for CASSEERMADTQYF.

The chain employs TRBV6-5 and TRBJ2-5, with a tentative D call TRBD2 (7 bases). Germline loops: CDR1 MNHEY, CDR2 SVGAGI. Trimming removed 4 bases at V and 13 bases at J, with 19 bases between. The CDR3 spans 13 residues. The CDR3 region is CASSSAGGPPSYF. As DNA, the CDR3 is TGTGCCAGCAGTTCCGCCGGGGGGCCCCCTTCGTACTTC.

The chain couples TRBV6-6 to TRBJ1-2; 10 bases line up with TRBD1. This CDR3 region has 12 residues. Germline-derived CDR1 and CDR2 are MNHNY and SVGAGI (reference sequence). Trimming at V came to 5 bases and at J to 8 bases, leaving 2 bases not matched to a gene. The CDR3 sequence: CASSGQGGGYTF. The CDR3 nucleotides are TGTGCCAGCAGTGGACAGGGGGGAGGCTACACCTTC.

The gene calls are TRBV10-1 and TRBJ1-1; D remains ambiguous. The CDR3 consists of 10 residues. Between the trimmed V and J ends, which lost 3 bases and 7 bases, there was a span of 3 bases. The germline CDR1 and CDR2 sequences are WNHNN and SYGVQD (reference sequence). CDR3: CASSDGEAFF. The CDR3 coding sequence is TGCGCCAGCAGTGACGGTGAAGCTTTCTTT.

The chain couples TRBV5-8 to TRBJ2-7; D is perhaps TRBD1 (6 bases). Germline CDR1 and CDR2: SGHTS and YDEGEE. This CDR3 is built from 15 residues. The ends were cut back, 4 bases at V and 0 bases at J, with 14 bases in the middle. Written as DNA, the CDR3 is TGTGCCAGCAGCCGAAAACAGGGAGACTCCTACGAGCAGTACTTC. This encodes CASSRKQGDSYEQYF.

The chain uses TRBV29-1 and TRBJ2-3; 10 bases are shared with TRBD2. From germline, CDR1 is SQVTM and CDR2 ANQGSEA. The V segment lost 6 bases and the J segment 3 bases; nucleotides outside the gene matches: 9. The CDR3 is 15 residues long. Here the CDR3 DNA reads TGCAGCGTCCAGGGTAGCGGGGGGACTACAGATACGCAGTATTTT. The encoded protein is CSVQGSGGTTDTQYF.

The chain has TRBV7-2 and TRBJ1-5; no definite D call. The CDR3 runs to 14 residues. Germline V CDR1 and CDR2: SGHTA, FQGNSA. Trimming shortened V by 3 bases and J by 5 bases, and 11 bases separated the two germline ends. CDR3 bases: TGTGCCAGCAGCTTTGGCGGGCGGGATCAGCCCCAGCATTTT. It yields the protein CASSFGGRDQPQHF. The entire variable domain, with the rest obtained from reference TRBV7-2 and TRBJ1-5, is as follows: GAGVSQSPSNKVTEKGKDVELRCDPISGHTALYWYRQSLGQGLEFLIYFQGNSAPDKSGLPSDRFSAERTGGSVSTLTIQRTQQEDSAVYLCASSFGGRDQPQHFGDGTRLSIL.

The chain links TRBV10-3 to TRBJ1-2, with D unclear. Trimming pared 3 bases from V and 3 bases from J, leaving 8 bases between. Germline lookup yields CDR1 ENHRY and CDR2 SYGVKD. This CDR3 comprises 13 residues. CDR3 nucleotides: TGTGCCATCAGTGATCTAGGTCACTATGGCTACACCTTC. As protein: CAISDLGHYGYTF.

The chain links TRBV29-1 to TRBJ2-3; 7 bases are a match to TRBD1. The CDR3 is 13 amino acids. CDR1 is SQVTM, CDR2 ANQGSEA, per germline. Trimming took 2 bases from V and 1 from J; bases not matched to a gene: 0. CDR3 amino acids: CSVETGGTDTQYF. The CDR3 nucleotides are TGCAGCGTTGAAACAGGGGGCACAGATACGCAGTATTTT.